This T cell receptor beta chain was profiled in a study of shared clonotypes between healthy human individuals. Study-wide results and caveats: Specimens sampled were limited to blood, with tissue repertoires likely differing. Clonotypes shared by all four donors outscored non-shared clonotypes in generation probability. It was the few donors that limited the genetic and exposure-history diversity represented.

Naive CD8 cells comprised CD45RO-negative, CCR7-positively selected cells, excluding terminally differentiated effector memory CD45RA+ cells. Donors, without exception, were Caucasian adults residing in Nashville, Tennessee. The ends lost 1 base at V and 2 bases at J; junction bases unmatched: 0. The length of the CDR3 is 15 residues. Germline V lookup: CDR1 SEHNR, CDR2 FQNEAQ (reference sequence). Comment on this clone: The target antigen is unknown.

The table came from immunoSEQ multiplex PCR; TCRdb's copy has only in-frame clones and leaves some out. The profile shows about 2.2 million clones, just over 90% of them singletons. Sequencing was done on a sample of naive CD8+ T cells from PBMCs. The source is a man between 18 and 35 years old in good health. Some clones in this sample may be carry-over from other donors' samples. This chain connects TRBV7-9 to TRBJ1-4; 8 bases are a match to TRBD1. The CDR3 protein is CASSLGTGTNEKLFF. The CDR3, as DNA: TGTGCCAGCAGCTTAGGGACAGGGACTAATGAAAAACTGTTTTTT. Full variable domain (outside the CDR3, taken from reference TRBV7-9 and TRBJ1-4): DTGVSQNPRHKITKRGQNVTFRCDPISEHNRLYWYRQTLGQGPEFLTYFQNEAQLEKSRLLSDRFSAERPKGSFSTLEIQRTEQGDSAMYLCASSLGTGTNEKLFFGSGTQLSVL.